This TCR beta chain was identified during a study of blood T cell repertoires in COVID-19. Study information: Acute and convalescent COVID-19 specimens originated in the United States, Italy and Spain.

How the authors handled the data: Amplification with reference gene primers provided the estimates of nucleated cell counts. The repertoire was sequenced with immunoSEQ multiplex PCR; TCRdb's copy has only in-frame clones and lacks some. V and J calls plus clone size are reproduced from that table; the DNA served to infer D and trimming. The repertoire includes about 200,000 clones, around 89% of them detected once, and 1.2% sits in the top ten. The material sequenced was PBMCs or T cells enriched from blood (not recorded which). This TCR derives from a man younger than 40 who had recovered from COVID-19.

CDR3 sequence: CASSQRQGFQETQYF. CDR3 DNA: TGTGCCAGCAGCCAAAGACAGGGGTTCCAAGAGACCCAGTACTTC. V gene TRBV3-1 (or the pseudogene TRBV3-2) combines with J gene TRBJ2-5, with TRBD1 identical over 8 bases. Germline assignment: CDR1 LGHDT and CDR2 YNNKEL (reference sequence). This CDR3 has 15 amino acids. V lost 2 bases and J lost 1; bases outside the gene matches: 3.